This record concerns one T cell receptor (beta chain) sequence. This clonotype has more than one count but fewer than ten. The antigen it recognizes is unknown. Base qualities are missing; no much larger clone stands one base away. The data were produced on an Illumina HiSeq 2500. TCR beta libraries were prepared by quantitative 5'-RACE with molecular barcodes. The authors' pipeline ran thus. A new computational method, built on a probabilistic model of VDJ rearrangement, was used to identify disease-linked TCR variants. TCRdb ran its own pipeline on the public reads, namely fastp trimming at Q25 and MiXCR clone calling, and kept in-frame beta chains. Rows with a matching CDR3 protein are joined into one entry that keeps the most common DNA and genes. For this entry, the V and J calls and clone size follow TCRdb and not the study's own pipeline. Recorded for this sample are about 140,000 distinct CDR3 sequences; roughly 8.4% of them occurred a single time. The ten largest clones represent 6% to 9.5% of the sample.

This specimen belongs to a study of CD8 T cells in ankylosing spondylitis (dated by TCRdb to 2017 to 2019). For the wider study: The study set out to find disease-linked TCR variants by profiling T cell receptor beta repertoires in ankylosing spondylitis patients and healthy donors. In total, the full study cohort was made up of some 110 healthy donors and 20 to 25 ankylosing spondylitis patients. Peripheral blood was sampled, and synovial fluid was additionally collected from ankylosing spondylitis patients.

What the work shows at the level of the full study, not this receptor alone: A TCR beta motif made up of several highly homologous amino acid variants appeared to be characteristic of blood from ankylosing spondylitis patients. A CD8+ phenotype was shown by the disease-linked clones, which were found at relatively low frequencies in peripheral blood. Significant enrichment of the disease-linked clones was reported in matched synovial fluid samples from ankylosing spondylitis patients. Some TCR beta motif variants had previously been reported in synovial fluid and blood of reactive arthritis patients, which suggested common disease-initiation mechanisms.

For CDR1 and CDR2, the germline V gene lists MDHEN and SYDVKM. Trimming costs V 6 bases and J 0 bases, and their ends lie 20 bases apart. The CDR3 sequence holds 17 residues, the cysteine and phenylalanine included. Just CDR3 DNA is preserved here, 51 bases in frame from base 1. Synovial fluid samples were paired with blood samples taken from the same ankylosing spondylitis patients. The sequence came from a male donor with ankylosing spondylitis. Input material: synovial fluid, either unsorted or a sorted T cell fraction (not recorded which). Rearrangement joined TRBV28 to TRBJ1-1; a confident D gene designation cannot be given. The CDR3 protein is CASSRNPSWSMNTEAFF. The nucleotide sequence reads TGTGCCAGCAGCCGAAACCCTTCTTGGTCCATGAACACTGAAGCTTTCTTT.